The clone carrying this T cell receptor beta chain appeared a few times. These data are taken from a study of cytomegalovirus exposure and HLA in healthy donors. Across the whole study: Earlier, 100 million to 120 million unique TCR beta sequences were recovered from some 200 million T cells by an analysis.

Use of 60 Vbeta and 13 Jbeta primers characterized the PCR. Produced via immunoSEQ multiplex PCR; TCRdb's table is partial and in-frame only. Of about 200,000 clones in the sample, 79% were seen once. The specimen was PBMCs. This receptor was obtained from a girl under 18 in good health and CMV-seropositive.

For the CDR3, the DNA is TGTGCCATCAATTATTCTGCTGAGGTCGGGGAGCTGTTTTTT. Translation: CAINYSAEVGELFF. The V call is TRBV10-3, the J call TRBJ2-2; D gene unclear. In germline, CDR1 is ENHRY, CDR2 SYGVKD. CDR3 size: 14 residues. V gave up 7 bases and J gave up 7 bases, with 16 bases separating them.